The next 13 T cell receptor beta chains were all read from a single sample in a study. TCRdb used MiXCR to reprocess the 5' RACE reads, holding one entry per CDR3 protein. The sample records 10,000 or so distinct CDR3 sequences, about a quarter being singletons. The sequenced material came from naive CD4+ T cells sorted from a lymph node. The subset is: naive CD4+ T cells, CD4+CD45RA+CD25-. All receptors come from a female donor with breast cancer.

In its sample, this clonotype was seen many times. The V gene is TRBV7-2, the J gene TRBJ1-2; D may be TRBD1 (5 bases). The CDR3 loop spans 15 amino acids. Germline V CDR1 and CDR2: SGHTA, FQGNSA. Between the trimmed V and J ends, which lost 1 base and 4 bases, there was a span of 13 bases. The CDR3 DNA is TGTGCCAGCAGCTTAGATTACAGGCCCAGCTATGGCTACACCTTC. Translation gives CASSLDYRPSYGYTF. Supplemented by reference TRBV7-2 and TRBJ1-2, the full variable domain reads GAGVSQSPSNKVTEKGKDVELRCDPISGHTALYWYRQSLGQGLEFLIYFQGNSAPDKSGLPSDRFSAERTGGSVSTLTIQRTQQEDSAVYLCASSLDYRPSYGYTFGSGTRLTVV.

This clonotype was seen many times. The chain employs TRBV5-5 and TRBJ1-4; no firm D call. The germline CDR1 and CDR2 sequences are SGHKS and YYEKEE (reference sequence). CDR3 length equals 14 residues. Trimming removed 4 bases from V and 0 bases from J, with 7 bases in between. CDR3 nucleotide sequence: TGTGCCAGCAGCATCACTGCAACTAATGAAAAACTGTTTTTT. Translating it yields CASSITATNEKLFF.

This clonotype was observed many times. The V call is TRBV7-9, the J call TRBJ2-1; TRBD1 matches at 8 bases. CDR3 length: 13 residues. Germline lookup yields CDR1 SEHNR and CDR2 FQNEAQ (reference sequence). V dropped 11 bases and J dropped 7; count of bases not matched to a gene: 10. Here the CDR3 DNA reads TGTGCCTACTCACCAGGGGGCAAGAATGAGCAGTTCTTC. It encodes CAYSPGGKNEQFF.

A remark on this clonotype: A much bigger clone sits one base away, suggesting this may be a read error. The CDR3 sequence is CATSDPGGDSGYKEQFF. CDR3 nucleotide sequence: TGTGCCACCAGTGATCCGGGGGGGGACAGCGGCTACAAAGAGCAGTTCTTC. The gene calls are TRBV24-1 and TRBJ2-1; tentative D call: TRBD2 (8 bases). CDR1 is KGHDR, CDR2 SFDVKD, per germline. The CDR3 is 17 residues long.

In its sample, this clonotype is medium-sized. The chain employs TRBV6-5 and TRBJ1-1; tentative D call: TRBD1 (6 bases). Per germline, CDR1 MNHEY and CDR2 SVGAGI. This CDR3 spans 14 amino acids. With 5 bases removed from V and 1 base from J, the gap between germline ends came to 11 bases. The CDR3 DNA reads TGTGCCAGCAGTAACACAGGGCCGAACACTGAAGCTTTCTTT. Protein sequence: CASSNTGPNTEAFF.

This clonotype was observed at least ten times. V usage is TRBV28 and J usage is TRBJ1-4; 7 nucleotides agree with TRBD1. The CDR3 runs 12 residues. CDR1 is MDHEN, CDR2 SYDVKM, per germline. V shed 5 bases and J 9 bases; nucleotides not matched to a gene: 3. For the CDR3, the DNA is TGTGCCAGCAGTCCGGGACAGCAAAAACTGTTTTTT. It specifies CASSPGQQKLFF.

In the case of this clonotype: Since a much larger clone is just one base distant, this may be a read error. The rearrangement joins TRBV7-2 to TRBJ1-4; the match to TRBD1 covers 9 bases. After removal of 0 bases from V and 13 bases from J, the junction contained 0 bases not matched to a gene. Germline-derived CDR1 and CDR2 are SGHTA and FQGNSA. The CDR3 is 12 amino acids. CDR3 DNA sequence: TGTGCCAGCAGCTTAGCGACAGGGGGACTGTTTTTT. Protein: CASSLATGGLFF.

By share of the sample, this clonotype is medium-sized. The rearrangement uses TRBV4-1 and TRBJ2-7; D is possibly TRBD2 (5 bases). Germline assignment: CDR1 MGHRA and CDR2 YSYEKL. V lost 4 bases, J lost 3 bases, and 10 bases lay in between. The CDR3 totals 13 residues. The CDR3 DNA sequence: TGCGCCAGCAGCCCCAAAGGGAGCTACGAGCAGTACTTC. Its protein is CASSPKGSYEQYF.

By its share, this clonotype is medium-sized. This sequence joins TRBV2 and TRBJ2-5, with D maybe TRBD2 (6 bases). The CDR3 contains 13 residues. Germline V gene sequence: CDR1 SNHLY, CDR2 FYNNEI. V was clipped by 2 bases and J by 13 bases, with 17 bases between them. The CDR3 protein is CASSEQGEERPYF. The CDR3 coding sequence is TGTGCCAGCAGTGAACAAGGGGAGGAGCGCCCGTACTTC.

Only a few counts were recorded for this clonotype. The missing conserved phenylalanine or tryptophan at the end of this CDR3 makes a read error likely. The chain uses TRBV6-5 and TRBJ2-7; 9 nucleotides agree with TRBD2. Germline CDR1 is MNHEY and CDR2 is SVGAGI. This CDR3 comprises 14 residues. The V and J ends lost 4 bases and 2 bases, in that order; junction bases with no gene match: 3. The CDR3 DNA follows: TGTGCCAGCAGTTTCGCGGGAGGGCCCTACGAGCAGTACTTA. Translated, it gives CASSFAGGPYEQYL.

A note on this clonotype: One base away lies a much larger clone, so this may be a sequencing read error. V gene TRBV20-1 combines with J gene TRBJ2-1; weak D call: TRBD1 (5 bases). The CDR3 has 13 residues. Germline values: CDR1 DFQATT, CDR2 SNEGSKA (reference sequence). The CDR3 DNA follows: TGCGGTGCTAGGGGCAGGGTCTACAATGAGCAGTTCTTC. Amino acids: CGARGRVYNEQFF.

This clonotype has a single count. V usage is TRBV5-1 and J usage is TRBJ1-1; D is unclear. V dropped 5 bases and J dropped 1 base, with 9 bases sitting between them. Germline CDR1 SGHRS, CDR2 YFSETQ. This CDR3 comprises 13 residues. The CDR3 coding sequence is TGCGCCAGCAGGGTCTCAGCGAACACTGAAGCTTTCTTT. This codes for CASRVSANTEAFF.

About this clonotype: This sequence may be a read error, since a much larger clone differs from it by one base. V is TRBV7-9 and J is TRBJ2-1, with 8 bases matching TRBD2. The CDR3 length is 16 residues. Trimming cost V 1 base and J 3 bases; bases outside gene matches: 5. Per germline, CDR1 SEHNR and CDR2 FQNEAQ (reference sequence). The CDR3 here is CASSLVRTSSYNEQFF. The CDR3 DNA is TGTGCCAGCAGCTTAGTGCGGACTAGCAGCTACAATGAGCAGTTCTTC.